The 24 T cell receptor beta chains given below trace back to one sample, sequenced in a study of cytomegalovirus exposure and HLA in healthy donors. 13 Jbeta primers and 60 Vbeta primers were used for the PCR. TCRdb's copy holds only in-frame clones and misses some; the assay was immunoSEQ multiplex PCR. The sample shows 250,000 or so clones, roughly 91% of them seen only once. The sample taken for sequencing was PBMCs. The receptors shown here come from a girl aged 2 to 9 in good health and CMV-seronegative.

V gene TRBV5-1 combines with J gene TRBJ2-5, with 8 positions matching TRBD2. CDR3 size: 14 residues. The V segment lost 4 bases and the J segment 1 base; nucleotides outside the gene matches: 3. Germline lookup yields CDR1 SGHRS and CDR2 YFSETQ. CDR3 in amino acids: CASSGGGRQETQYF. CDR3 nucleotides: TGCGCCAGCAGCGGCGGGGGGCGCCAAGAGACCCAGTACTTC.

V and J are TRBV5-8 and TRBJ2-7; tentatively, D is TRBD1 (6 bases). Trimming cost V 4 bases and J 4 bases, with 12 bases left between them. Germline V gene sequence: CDR1 SGHTS, CDR2 YDEGEE. The CDR3 length is 13 residues. CDR3 residues: CASSHGQIYEQYF. CDR3 sequence (DNA): TGTGCCAGCAGCCACGGACAGATTTACGAGCAGTACTTC.

This clone was seen only once. V and J are TRBV20-1 and TRBJ1-1; D might be TRBD1 (6 bases). The CDR3 is 11 residues long. The germline CDR1 and CDR2 sequences are DFQATT and SNEGSKA (reference sequence). V was clipped by 8 bases and J by 9 bases, with 16 bases between them. The CDR3 DNA is TGCAGTACCATACCGACAGGCAAAGCTTTCTTT. This sequence encodes CSTIPTGKAFF.

The CDR3 loop is CASSVAGQALGVALHF. The CDR3 DNA reads as TGTGCCAGCAGCGTAGCTGGCCAGGCCCTAGGGGTGGCCCTCCACTTT. The chain carries TRBV9 and TRBJ1-6; possibly TRBD1 for D (5 bases). Germline CDR1 is SGDLS and CDR2 is YYNGEE. Trimming shortened V by 0 bases and J by 14 bases, and 21 bases separated the two germline ends. The CDR3 loop spans 16 amino acids. Full variable domain (remainder filled in from reference TRBV9 and TRBJ1-6): DSGVTQTPKHLITATGQRVTLRCSPRSGDLSVYWYQQSLDQGLQFLIQYYNGEERAKGNILERFSAQQFPDLHSELNLSSLELGDSALYFCASSVAGQALGVALHFGNGTRLTVT.

The rearrangement links TRBV6-1 to TRBJ1-5, with D perhaps matching TRBD1 (5 bases). Deletions cut 4 bases from V and 7 bases from J, with 11 bases between. The germline CDR1 and CDR2 sequences are MNHNS and SASEGT. This CDR3 is 13 amino acids long. The CDR3 spells CASSAQGGQPQHF. The CDR3 DNA sequence: TGTGCCAGCAGTGCCCAGGGTGGGCAGCCCCAGCATTTT.

V gene TRBV10-3 combines with J gene TRBJ1-1; a weak D match, TRBD1 (5 bases). CDR1 is ENHRY, CDR2 SYGVKD, per germline. With 11 bases removed from V and 3 bases from J, the gap between germline ends came to 25 bases. The CDR3 extends over 16 amino acids. CDR3 sequence: CAAISIYQRGDTEAFF. The CDR3 DNA sequence: TGTGCCGCCATCAGCATTTATCAGCGGGGGGACACTGAAGCTTTCTTT.

The chain links TRBV5-4 to TRBJ1-2; a possible D gene is TRBD1 (5 bases). The germline gives CDR1 SGHNT, CDR2 YYREEE (reference sequence). This CDR3 has 14 residues. V was clipped by 0 bases and J by 3 bases, with 9 bases between them. The CDR3 is CASSLGDSHYGYTF. The CDR3 DNA follows: TGTGCCAGCAGCTTGGGCGACAGCCACTATGGCTACACCTTC.

This chain uses TRBV4-2 with TRBJ2-1; 8 nucleotides line up with TRBD2. V lost 0 bases, J lost 7 bases, and 5 bases stayed unmatched. The length of the CDR3 is 15 residues. Germline-derived CDR1 and CDR2 are LGHNA and YNFKEQ. CDR3 sequence reads: CASSQDGRVGNEQFF. DNA of the CDR3: TGTGCCAGCAGCCAAGACGGGAGGGTCGGGAATGAGCAGTTCTTC.

This clone was found once. The chain couples TRBV5-1 to TRBJ1-1, with D unclear. Germline CDR1 is SGHRS and CDR2 is YFSETQ. V was cut by 7 bases and J by 4 bases, with 8 bases left in between. CDR3 size: 11 residues. CDR3 in DNA: TGCGCCAGCCGACGGGGCACTGAAGCTTTCTTT. Translated, it gives CASRRGTEAFF.

The rearrangement uses TRBV6-5 and TRBJ2-7; 7 bases line up with TRBD1. V shed 1 base, J shed 6 bases, and the junction held 6 bases outside the gene matches. Germline V gene data show CDR1 as MNHEY and CDR2 as SVGAGI. This CDR3 is built from 14 residues. The CDR3 DNA follows: TGTGCCAGCAGTTACTTAGGGGGCGCCTCCGAGCAGTACTTC. Residues: CASSYLGGASEQYF.

The CDR3 sequence: CASSMTLQGGKNIQYF. CDR3 nucleotides: TGTGCCAGTAGTATGACGCTACAGGGTGGCAAAAACATTCAGTACTTC. The V gene is TRBV19, the J gene TRBJ2-4, with D maybe TRBD1 (6 bases). V dropped 3 bases and J dropped 3 bases, with 15 bases sitting between them. The CDR3 sequence is 16 residues long. The germline V gene encodes CDR1 LNHDA and CDR2 SQIVND (reference sequence).

As for this clone: One junction end disagrees with the germline gene, perhaps due to a read error. The V gene is TRBV7-9, the J gene TRBJ1-4, with D possibly being TRBD1 (6 bases). This CDR3 comprises 14 residues. The germline CDR1 and CDR2 sequences are SEHNR and FQNEAQ (reference sequence). The CDR3 nucleotides read TGTTCCAGCAGCCGGGACACCACTAATGAAAAACTGTTTTTT. Translating gives CSSSRDTTNEKLFF. Drawing the rest from reference TRBV7-9 and TRBJ1-4, the complete variable domain is DTGVSQNPRHKITKRGQNVTFRCDPISEHNRLYWYRQTLGQGPEFLTYFQNEAQLEKSRLLSDRFSAERPKGSFSTLEIQRTEQGDSAMYLCSSSRDTTNEKLFFGSGTQLSVL.

V usage is TRBV21-1 and J usage is TRBJ2-7; TRBD1 is the table's D call and was not checked against the DNA. TRBV21-1 is designated a pseudogene. The CDR3 has 11 amino acids. CDR3 coding DNA: TGTGCCAGCAGCAAATTAACGACAGAGAACTTC. It encodes CASSKLTTENF.

The V gene is TRBV10-3, the J gene TRBJ2-7; 11 bases are shared with TRBD2. The CDR3 sequence is 12 residues long. Germline lookup yields CDR1 ENHRY and CDR2 SYGVKD. The junction had 4 bases not matched to a gene; V was cut back by 8 bases and J by 7 bases. The CDR3 spells CAIGSSGREQYF. The CDR3 coding sequence is TGTGCCATCGGCTCTAGCGGGAGGGAGCAGTACTTC.

The J gene is TRBJ2-3, the V gene TRBV29-1; 8 nucleotides align to TRBD2. J lost 6 bases, V lost 5 bases, and 4 bases had no gene match. This CDR3 comprises 12 residues. The germline gives CDR1 SQVTM, CDR2 ANQGSEA. The CDR3 here is CSVRREADTQYF. CDR3 sequence (DNA): TGCAGCGTTCGGCGGGAGGCGGATACGCAGTATTTT.

V gene TRBV18 combines with J gene TRBJ1-2, with 8 positions matching TRBD1. Germline V lookup: CDR1 KGHSH, CDR2 LQKENI. There are 14 residues in the CDR3. V trimming: 3 bases; J trimming: 4 bases; junction bases outside the gene matches: 4. The CDR3 region has the DNA TGTGCCAGCTCACCCGAAGACAGGGGCTATGGCTACACCTTC. It translates to CASSPEDRGYGYTF.

CDR3 nucleotide sequence: TGTGCCAGCAGGCCCGGGGGGAACTATGGCTACACCTTC. Amino acid sequence: CASRPGGNYGYTF. This chain links TRBV11-2 with TRBJ1-2, with D perhaps TRBD1 (5 bases). Germline values: CDR1 SGHAT, CDR2 FQNNGV. CDR3 length equals 13 residues. V was shortened by 6 bases and J by 2 bases, with 10 bases between the two germline ends.

The chain employs TRBV6-1 and TRBJ1-1; 11 bases align to TRBD1. The CDR3 is made up of 14 amino acids. V was pared by 10 bases and J by 5 bases, with 9 bases of the junction left unmatched. CDR1 is MNHNS, CDR2 SASEGT, per germline. The CDR3 coding sequence is TGTGCCACTCGGACAGGGGGCAGATATACTGAAGCTTTCTTT. Residues: CATRTGGRYTEAFF.

The CDR3 sequence is CASSASGLAGQETQYF. Here the CDR3 DNA reads TGTGCCAGCAGCGCTTCGGGACTAGCGGGTCAAGAGACCCAGTACTTC. The chain carries TRBV9 and TRBJ2-5; TRBD2 agrees at 12 bases. CDR1 is SGDLS, CDR2 YYNGEE, per germline. The V gene end was trimmed by 3 bases and the J gene end by 2 bases; junction bases not matched to a gene: 5. The CDR3 totals 16 residues.

This chain uses TRBV6-6 with TRBJ2-7; TRBD1 matches at 9 bases. The ends lost 5 bases at V and 6 bases at J; junction bases unmatched: 5. Germline V lookup: CDR1 MNHNY, CDR2 SVGAGI (reference sequence). CDR3 length equals 13 residues. The CDR3 nucleotides read TGTGCCAGCAGTACGGGACAGGGCCCCGAGCAGTACTTC. Translated, it gives CASSTGQGPEQYF.

The chain joins TRBV7-9 to TRBJ1-4, with a tentative D call TRBD1 (6 bases). This CDR3 has 16 residues. V was trimmed by 3 bases and J by 0 bases, leaving 11 bases between them. Germline V gives CDR1 SEHNR, CDR2 FQNEAQ (reference sequence). The CDR3 region has the DNA TGTGCCAGCAGCTTGGACAGCCATGCAACTAATGAAAAACTGTTTTTT. Protein product: CASSLDSHATNEKLFF.

This chain uses TRBV4-2 with TRBJ2-7, with TRBD1 matching 7 bases. V lost 5 bases to trimming and J lost 3 bases; unmatched junction nucleotides: 7. CDR1 and CDR2 (germline): LGHNA, YNFKEQ. The CDR3 has 14 residues. The DNA for the CDR3 is TGTGCCAGCAGCTTAAGACAGGGAGACTACGAGCAGTACTTC. This gives the protein CASSLRQGDYEQYF.

This sequence joins TRBV5-1 and TRBJ2-5, with D possibly matching TRBD1 (5 bases). The CDR3 is 14 residues long. The ends were cut back, 1 base at V and 4 bases at J, with 11 bases in the middle. Germline V gene data show CDR1 as SGHRS and CDR2 as YFSETQ. The CDR3 region has the DNA TGCGCCAGCAGCTTGTGGTCTGGGGCAGAGACCCAGTACTTC. Translating gives CASSLWSGAETQYF.

The chain is built from TRBV6-5 and TRBJ2-3; 8 bases agree with TRBD2. This CDR3 region has 15 residues. Looked up from germline, CDR1 is MNHEY and CDR2 is SVGAGI. Losses at the gene ends were 8 bases for V and 2 bases for J; bases not matched to a gene: 9. CDR3 bases: TGTGCCAGCCACCCCCAGCGGGGGATCACAGATACGCAGTATTTT. The encoded protein is CASHPQRGITDTQYF.